What follows is one T cell receptor (beta chain) and its context. This entry is derived from a study of blood T cell repertoires in COVID-19. Germline CDR1 reads SEHNR; CDR2 reads FQNEAQ (reference sequence). V shed 5 bases, J shed 1 base, and the junction held 6 bases outside the gene matches. CDR3 length equals 15 residues. Profiled with immunoSEQ multiplex PCR; TCRdb holds only in-frame clones, not every one. The sample includes roughly 160,000 clones, approximately 90% seen only once; the top ten take roughly 2%. The material sequenced was peripheral blood. This TCR came from a man aged 45-65 years who had recovered from COVID-19. This chain joins TRBV7-9 and TRBJ2-3, with 7 bases lining up with TRBD2. This chain's CDR3 is CASSPPSGGTDTQYF. In DNA, the CDR3 is TGTGCCAGCAGCCCTCCCAGCGGGGGCACAGATACGCAGTATTTT.